One and the same sample provided the 20 T cell receptor beta chains below, sequenced in a study of cytomegalovirus exposure and HLA in healthy donors. Researchers ran the PCR with 60 Vbeta and 13 Jbeta primers. The method was immunoSEQ multiplex PCR; TCRdb's version includes in-frame clones alone and lacks a portion of them. This sample has around 170,000 clones, with approximately 78% found just once. The specimen was PBMCs. Receptor source: a woman in her late teens or twenties in good health and CMV-seronegative.

This CDR3 reads CASSGGQGYMELFF. CDR3 coding DNA: TGTGCCAGCAGCGGGGGACAGGGTTATATGGAGCTGTTTTTT. The rearrangement joins TRBV9 to TRBJ2-2, with 9 bases identical to TRBD1. The CDR3 has 14 residues. CDR1 and CDR2 (germline): SGDLS, YYNGEE. The junction had 7 bases not matched to a gene; V was cut back by 3 bases and J by 10 bases.

V and J are TRBV19 and TRBJ2-1, with TRBD2 matching 11 bases. With V trimmed by 6 bases and J by 6 bases, 4 bases remained unmatched. The CDR3 runs 14 residues. The germline gives CDR1 LNHDA, CDR2 SQIVND (reference sequence). The CDR3 DNA reads TGTGCCAGTAGAGGACTAGCGGGTCTCAATGAGCAGTTCTTC. Its translation is CASRGLAGLNEQFF.

This chain links TRBV7-9 with TRBJ1-2, with 7 bases that match TRBD1. The germline gives CDR1 SEHNR, CDR2 FQNEAQ (reference sequence). The CDR3 runs to 16 residues. V shed 4 bases, J shed 1 base, and the junction held 9 bases outside the gene matches. DNA for the CDR3: TGTGCCAGCAGCTCCCCGGCGCAGGGGGTTAACTATGGCTACACCTTC. This encodes CASSSPAQGVNYGYTF.

V usage is TRBV6-5 and J usage is TRBJ2-7, with D maybe TRBD2 (6 bases). The CDR3 runs 13 residues. V was shortened by 4 bases and J by 2 bases, with 9 bases between the two germline ends. The germline V gene encodes CDR1 MNHEY and CDR2 SVGAGI. Here the CDR3 DNA reads TGTGCCAGCAGTTTGTCGGGAGCCTACGAGCAGTACTTC. Amino acids: CASSLSGAYEQYF.

The genes are TRBV6-6 and TRBJ1-4; possible D gene TRBD1, 5 bases. CDR3 size: 16 residues. The germline V and J ends were trimmed by 2 bases and 0 bases, with 10 bases remaining between them. Germline V gives CDR1 MNHNY, CDR2 SVGAGI (reference sequence). CDR3: CASSYGAAATNEKLFF. Written as DNA, the CDR3 is TGTGCCAGCAGTTACGGGGCAGCAGCAACTAATGAAAAACTGTTTTTT.

The chain recombines TRBV6-5 with TRBJ2-7; 7 bases fit TRBD1. The V and J ends lost 8 bases and 2 bases, in that order; junction bases with no gene match: 9. CDR3 length: 14 amino acids. Germline V CDR1 and CDR2: MNHEY, SVGAGI. CDR3 residues: CASGTGTAPYEQYF. The CDR3 DNA reads TGTGCCAGCGGAACCGGGACAGCCCCCTACGAGCAGTACTTC.

This clone was recorded a few times. The rearrangement uses TRBV7-8 and TRBJ2-7; a possible D gene is TRBD2 (5 bases). CDR3 length equals 16 residues. The germline gives CDR1 SGHVS, CDR2 FQNEAQ. V was shortened by 1 base and J by 6 bases, with 19 bases between the two germline ends. CDR3 nucleotides: TGTGCCAGCAGCTTAGAATGGGGAGCAGGCGCCCTCGAGCAGTACTTC. Translation: CASSLEWGAGALEQYF.

The chain carries TRBV9 and TRBJ2-1; D ambiguous. The V gene's germline CDR1 is SGDLS and CDR2 YYNGEE. Trimming took 0 bases from V and 7 from J, leaving 11 bases between them. CDR3 length: 14 amino acids. The CDR3 DNA follows: TGTGCCAGCAGCGTAGCCCCCGGTGCTAATGAGCAGTTCTTC. This codes for CASSVAPGANEQFF.

This clone was observed once. CDR3 loop: CATSRDFLAGTIYF. CDR3 sequence (DNA): TGTGCCACCAGCAGAGATTTCTTGGCGGGCACCATATATTTT. This rearrangement joins TRBV15 to TRBJ1-3; D call uncertain. Germline loops: CDR1 LNHNV, CDR2 YYDKDF (reference sequence). The ends were cut back, 0 bases at V and 9 bases at J, with 12 bases in the middle. The CDR3 extends over 14 amino acids.

The chain links TRBV7-9 to TRBJ2-1; TRBD2 aligns across 8 bases. Unmatched junction bases numbered 8, after V lost 5 bases and J lost 5 bases. The CDR3 is made up of 15 amino acids. From germline, CDR1 is SEHNR and CDR2 FQNEAQ (reference sequence). CDR3 bases: TGTGCCAGCAGCGAGGTCGGGAGGGGACACAATGAGCAGTTCTTC. This sequence encodes CASSEVGRGHNEQFF.

To note about this clone: Other nucleotide sequences from this sample produce the same CDR3. The chain combines TRBV5-6 with TRBJ2-7; 10 bases are shared with TRBD1. V lost 8 bases to trimming and J lost 2 bases; unmatched junction nucleotides: 13. Germline-derived CDR1 and CDR2 are SGHDT and YYEEEE. The CDR3 is 16 amino acids. CDR3 region: CASSSTGGAGPYEQYF. The CDR3 coding sequence is TGTGCCAGTTCATCGACAGGGGGCGCGGGTCCCTACGAGCAGTACTTC.

V is TRBV5-1 and J is TRBJ2-7; D unresolved. Trimming cost V 0 bases and J 5 bases, with 6 bases left between them. The CDR3 runs 12 residues. Germline V CDR1 and CDR2: SGHRS, YFSETQ. The CDR3 DNA reads as TGCGCCAGCAGCTTGGTCAGCGACGAGCAGTACTTC. Encoded protein: CASSLVSDEQYF.

CDR3 protein: CASSLASTNNEQFF. CDR3 DNA: TGTGCCAGCAGCTTAGCGTCTACTAACAATGAGCAGTTCTTC. This rearrangement joins TRBV7-8 to TRBJ2-1, with D unresolved. The germline gives CDR1 SGHVS, CDR2 FQNEAQ. The V gene lost 0 bases and the J gene lost 5 bases, with 8 bases spanning the gap. There are 14 residues in the CDR3.

This sequence joins TRBV28 and TRBJ1-2; 7 bases are shared with TRBD1. Germline trimming cut 3 bases from V and 6 bases from J; bases unmatched to any gene: 7. The CDR3 spans 14 residues. Per germline, CDR1 MDHEN and CDR2 SYDVKM. Here the CDR3 DNA reads TGTGCCAGCAGTTTCGACAGGGATATTAATGGCTACACCTTC. Its protein product is CASSFDRDINGYTF.

The rearrangement joins TRBV4-2 to TRBJ2-6; 8 bases match TRBD1. Trimming took 8 bases from V and 4 from J; bases not matched to a gene: 13. The CDR3 has 17 amino acids. Germline assignment: CDR1 LGHNA and CDR2 YNFKEQ. The DNA for the CDR3 is TGTGCCAGCGCCCGGGGGACAGGTGGGGTCGGGGCCAACGTCCTGACTTTC. Residues: CASARGTGGVGANVLTF.

About this clone: The junction departs from the called germline gene at one end, perhaps through a read error. J is TRBJ2-5 and V is TRBV7-9; TRBD2 matches at 11 bases. In germline, CDR1 is SEHNR, CDR2 FQNEAQ (reference sequence). The CDR3 contains 14 residues. The CDR3 DNA is TGTTCCAGCAGCTTACCACAGCCCGGGACTAGCGGGTACTTC. Its protein is CSSSLPQPGTSGYF.

The sample holds one count of this clone. The chain is built from TRBV9 and TRBJ2-7; possible D gene TRBD2, 6 bases. Trimming cost V 0 bases and J 3 bases, with 13 bases left between them. CDR1 is SGDLS, CDR2 YYNGEE, per germline. The CDR3 sequence is 15 residues long. This CDR3 is CASSVGRGGGYEQYF. The DNA of the CDR3 is TGTGCCAGCAGCGTAGGGCGGGGTGGCGGCTACGAGCAGTACTTC.

CDR3: CASSLEGRVGNQPQHF. CDR3 coding DNA: TGTGCCAGCAGCTTAGAGGGCAGGGTCGGCAATCAGCCCCAGCATTTT. The gene calls are TRBV7-8 and TRBJ1-5, with D maybe TRBD1 (5 bases). The CDR3 contains 16 residues. Trimming left V 1 base short and J 2 bases short, with 12 bases between. Germline V gene data show CDR1 as SGHVS and CDR2 as FQNEAQ. Using reference TRBV7-8 and TRBJ1-5 for the parts outside the CDR3, the full variable domain is GAGVSQSPRYKVAKRGQDVALRCDPISGHVSLFWYQQALGQGPEFLTYFQNEAQLDKSGLPSDRFFAERPEGSVSTLKIQRTQQEDSAVYLCASSLEGRVGNQPQHFGDGTRLSIL.

The rearrangement joins TRBV5-5 to TRBJ1-5, with a weak D call TRBD1 (6 bases). Trimming cost V 3 bases and J 0 bases, with 13 bases left between them. The CDR3 is made up of 16 amino acids. Germline V gene lookup returns CDR1 SGHKS and CDR2 YYEKEE (reference sequence). This chain's CDR3 is CASSYTGSVSNQPQHF. CDR3 DNA sequence: TGTGCCAGCAGCTATACAGGGTCGGTTAGCAATCAGCCCCAGCATTTT.

The V gene is TRBV18, the J gene TRBJ2-7; 8 bases agree with TRBD2. The V and J ends lost 3 bases and 9 bases, in that order; junction bases with no gene match: 13. In germline, CDR1 is KGHSH, CDR2 LQKENI. The CDR3 is 15 residues long. This chain's CDR3 is CASSPPSGGVVGQYF. The DNA for the CDR3 is TGTGCCAGCTCACCCCCCAGCGGGGGCGTAGTGGGGCAGTACTTC.